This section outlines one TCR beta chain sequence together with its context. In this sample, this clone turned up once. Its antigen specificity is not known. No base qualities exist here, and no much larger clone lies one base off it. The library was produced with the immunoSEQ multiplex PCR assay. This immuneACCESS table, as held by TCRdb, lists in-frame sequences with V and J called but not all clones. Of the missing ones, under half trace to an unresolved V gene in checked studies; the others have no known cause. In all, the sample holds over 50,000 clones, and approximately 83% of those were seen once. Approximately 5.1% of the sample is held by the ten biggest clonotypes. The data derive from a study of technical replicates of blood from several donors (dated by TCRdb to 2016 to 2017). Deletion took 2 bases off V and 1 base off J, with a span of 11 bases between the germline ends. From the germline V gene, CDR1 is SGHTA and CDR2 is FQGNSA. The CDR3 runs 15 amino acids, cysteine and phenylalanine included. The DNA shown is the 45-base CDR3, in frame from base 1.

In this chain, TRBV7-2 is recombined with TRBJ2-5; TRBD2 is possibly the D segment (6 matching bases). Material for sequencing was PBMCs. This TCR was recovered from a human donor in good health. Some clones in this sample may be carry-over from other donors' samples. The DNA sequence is TGTGCCAGCAGCTTACGGAGGGCAGTCCAAGAGACCCAGTACTTC. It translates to CASSLRRAVQETQYF.